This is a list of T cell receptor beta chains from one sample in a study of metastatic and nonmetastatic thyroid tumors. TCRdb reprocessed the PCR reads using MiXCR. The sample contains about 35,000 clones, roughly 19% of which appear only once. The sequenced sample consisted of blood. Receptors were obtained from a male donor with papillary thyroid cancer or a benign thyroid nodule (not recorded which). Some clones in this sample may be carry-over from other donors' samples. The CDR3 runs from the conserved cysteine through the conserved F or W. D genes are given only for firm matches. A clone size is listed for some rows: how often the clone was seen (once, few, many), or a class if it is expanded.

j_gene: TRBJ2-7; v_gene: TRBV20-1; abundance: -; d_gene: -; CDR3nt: TGCAGTGCTAGTGCGCAGGGCCCAGTCGAGCAGTACTTC; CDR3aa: CSASAQGPVEQYF
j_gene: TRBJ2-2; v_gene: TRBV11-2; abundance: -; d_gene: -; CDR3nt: TGTGCCAGCAGCTTACGATGGGGTCAGAACACCGGGGAGCTGTTTTTT; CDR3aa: CASSLRWGQNTGELFF
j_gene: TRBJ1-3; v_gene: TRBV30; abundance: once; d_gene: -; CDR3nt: TGTGCCTGGAGGTTCACGGCGGGGGCTAGAAACACCATATATTTT; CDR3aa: CAWRFTAGARNTIYF
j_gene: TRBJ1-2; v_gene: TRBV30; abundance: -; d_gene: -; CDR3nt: TGTGCCTGGAGTTTTACAGCCCACTATGGCTACACCTTC; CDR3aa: CAWSFTAHYGYTF
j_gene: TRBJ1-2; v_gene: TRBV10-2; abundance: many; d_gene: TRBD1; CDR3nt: TGCGCCAGCAGTGGGACAGGGATCTATGGCTACACCTTC; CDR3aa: CASSGTGIYGYTF
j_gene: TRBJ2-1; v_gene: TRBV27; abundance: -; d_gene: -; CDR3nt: TGTGCCAGCAGTTTATCGGCCGGGTACGATGATCAGTTCTTC; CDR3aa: CASSLSAGYDDQFF
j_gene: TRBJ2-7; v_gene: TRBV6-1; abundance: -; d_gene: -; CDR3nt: TGTGCCAGCAGGGGGGCGATAGGGGAGCAGTACTTC; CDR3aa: CASRGAIGEQYF
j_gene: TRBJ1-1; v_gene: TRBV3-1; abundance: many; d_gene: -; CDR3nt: TGTGCCAGCAGCATGGGTCCGCAAGGGCCTGAAGCTTTCTTT; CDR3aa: CASSMGPQGPEAFF
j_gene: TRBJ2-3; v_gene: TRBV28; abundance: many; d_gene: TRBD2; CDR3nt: TGTGCCTGTTACGGGGGGACCAACACAGATACGCAGTATTTT; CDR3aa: CACYGGTNTDTQYF
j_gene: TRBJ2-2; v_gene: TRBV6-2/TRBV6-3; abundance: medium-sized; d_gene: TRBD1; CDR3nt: TGTGCCAGCAGGGACAGGGTTGGGGAGCTGTTTTTT; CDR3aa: CASRDRVGELFF
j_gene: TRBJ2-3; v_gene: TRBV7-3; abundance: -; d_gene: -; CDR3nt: TGTGCCAGCAGCTCTGGGCAGCCTGCCACAGATACGCAGTATTTT; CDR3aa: CASSSGQPATDTQYF
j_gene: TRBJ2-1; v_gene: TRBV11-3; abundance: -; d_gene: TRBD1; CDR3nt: TGTGCCAGCAGCATAGTGGGACAGAAGCAGTTCTTC; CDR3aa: CASSIVGQKQFF
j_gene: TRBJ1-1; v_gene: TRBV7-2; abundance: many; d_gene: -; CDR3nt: TGTGCCAGCAGCCCCCTAGGGAAAGAAGCTTTCTTT; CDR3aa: CASSPLGKEAFF
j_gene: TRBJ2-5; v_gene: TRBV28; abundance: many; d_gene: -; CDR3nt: TGTGCCAGCAGTTCGCAACAGGGGGGGCAAGAGACCCAGTACTTC; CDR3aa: CASSSQQGGQETQYF
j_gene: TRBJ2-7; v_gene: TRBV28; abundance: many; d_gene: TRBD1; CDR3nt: TGTGCCAGCAGGGGGACAGGGGATTCCTACGAGCAGTACTTC; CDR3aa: CASRGTGDSYEQYF
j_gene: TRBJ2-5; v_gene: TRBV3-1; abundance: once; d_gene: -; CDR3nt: TGTGCCAGCAGCCAAGATCGTCGGGAATTAGAGACCCATTACTTC; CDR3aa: CASSQDRRELETHYF
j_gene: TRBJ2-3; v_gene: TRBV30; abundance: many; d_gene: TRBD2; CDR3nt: TGTGCCTGGACCGTCTGGCTAGCGGGAGATGTCGGCACAGATACGCAGTATTTT; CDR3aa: CAWTVWLAGDVGTDTQYF
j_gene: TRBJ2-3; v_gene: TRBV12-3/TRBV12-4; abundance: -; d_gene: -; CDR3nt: TGTGCCAGCAGTTTGGGTGTACGCACATATACGCAGTATTTT; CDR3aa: CASSLGVRTYTQYF
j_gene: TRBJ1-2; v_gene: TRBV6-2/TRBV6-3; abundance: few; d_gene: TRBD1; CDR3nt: TGTGCCAGCAGTTCCCCAGGACAGGGGGCGAGAGGCTACGACTTC; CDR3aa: CASSSPGQGARGYDF
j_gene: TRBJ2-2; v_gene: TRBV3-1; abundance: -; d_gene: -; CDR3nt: TGTGCCAGCAGACCGCAGGGCGGGGAGCTGCTTTTT; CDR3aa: CASRPQGGELLF
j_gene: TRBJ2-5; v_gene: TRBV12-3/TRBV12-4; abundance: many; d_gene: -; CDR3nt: TGTGCCAGCAGTTTTGTTTCCCAAGGGACCCAGTACTTC; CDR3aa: CASSFVSQGTQYF
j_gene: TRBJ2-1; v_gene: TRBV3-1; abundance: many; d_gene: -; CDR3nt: TGTGCCAGCAGCCAAGGGAGCTCTGGGAAAAATGAGCAGTTCTTC; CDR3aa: CASSQGSSGKNEQFF
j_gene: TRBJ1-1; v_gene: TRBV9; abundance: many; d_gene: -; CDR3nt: TGTGCCAGCAGCCGGCAAGCTGAGGTCTTCACTGAAGCTTTCTTT; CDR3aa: CASSRQAEVFTEAFF
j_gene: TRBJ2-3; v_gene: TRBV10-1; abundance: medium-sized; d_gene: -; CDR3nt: TGCGCCAGCAGTGAGTCAGGGGACAACTCAGATACGCAGTATTTT; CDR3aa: CASSESGDNSDTQYF
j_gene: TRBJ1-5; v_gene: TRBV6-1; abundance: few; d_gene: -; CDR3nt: TGTGCCAGCGCCTATGGGTATAGCAATCAGCCCCAGCATTTT; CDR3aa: CASAYGYSNQPQHF
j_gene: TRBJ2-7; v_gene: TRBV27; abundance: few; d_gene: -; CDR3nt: TGTGCCAGCAGTTCGGGACCTTCAGCCTACGAGCAGTACTTC; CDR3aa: CASSSGPSAYEQYF
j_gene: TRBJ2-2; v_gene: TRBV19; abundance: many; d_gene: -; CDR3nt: TGTGCCAGTTTGAAAGCGGATAGCGGGAACACCGGGGAGCTGTTTTTT; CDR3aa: CASLKADSGNTGELFF
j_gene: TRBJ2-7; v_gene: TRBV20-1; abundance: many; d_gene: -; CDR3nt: TGCAGTGCTCACGAGGGAGTTTCCTACGAGCAGTACTTC; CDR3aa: CSAHEGVSYEQYF
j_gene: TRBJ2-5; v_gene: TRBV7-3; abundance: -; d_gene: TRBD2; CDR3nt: TGTGCCAGCAGCAACGGACTAGCGGGAGAAGAGACCCAGTACTTC; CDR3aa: CASSNGLAGEETQYF
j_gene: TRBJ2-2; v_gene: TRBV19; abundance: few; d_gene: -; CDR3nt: TGTGCCAGTGGGGGGCTTACCGGGGAGCTGTTTTTT; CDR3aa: CASGGLTGELFF
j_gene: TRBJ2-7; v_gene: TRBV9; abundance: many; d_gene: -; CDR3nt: TGTGCCAGCAGCGTAGCTTCAGGGTCCTACGAGCAGTACTTC; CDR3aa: CASSVASGSYEQYF
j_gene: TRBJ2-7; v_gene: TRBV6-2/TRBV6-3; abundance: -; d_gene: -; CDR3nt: TGTGCCAGCAGTTACTCGGAGGACGTGGGGTACGAGCAGTACTTC; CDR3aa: CASSYSEDVGYEQYF
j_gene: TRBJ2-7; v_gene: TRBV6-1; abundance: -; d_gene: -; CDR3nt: TGTTCCACCATCGGAGTATCTCTGGCCGAGCAGTACTTC; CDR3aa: CSTIGVSLAEQYF
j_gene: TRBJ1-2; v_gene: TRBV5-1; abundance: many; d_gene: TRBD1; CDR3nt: TGCGCCAGCAGCTTGTACTCAGGACAGGGTAATGGCTACACCTTC; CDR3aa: CASSLYSGQGNGYTF
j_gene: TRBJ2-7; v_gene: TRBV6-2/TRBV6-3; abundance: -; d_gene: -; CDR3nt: TGTGCCAGCACTTATTTAGTCTCCACCCGGCCGAGGGTCGAGCAGTACTTC; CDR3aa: CASTYLVSTRPRVEQYF
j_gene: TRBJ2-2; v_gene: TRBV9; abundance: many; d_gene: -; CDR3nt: TGTGCCAGCAGCGTAGTCCTTACCGGGGAGCTGTTTTTT; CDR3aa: CASSVVLTGELFF
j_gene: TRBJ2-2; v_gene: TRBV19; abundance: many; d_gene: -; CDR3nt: TGTGCCAGTATAGACGGCAGGGGAGTCACCGGGGAGCTGTTTTTT; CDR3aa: CASIDGRGVTGELFF
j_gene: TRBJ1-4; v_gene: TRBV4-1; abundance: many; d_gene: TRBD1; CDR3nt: TGCGCCAGCAGCCAATCAGGACAGGGGTGGGAAAAACTGTTTTTT; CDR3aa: CASSQSGQGWEKLFF
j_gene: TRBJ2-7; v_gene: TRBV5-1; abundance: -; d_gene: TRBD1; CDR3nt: TGCGCCAGCAGCTTCACAGGGGCTCGGGTGGGGGAGCAGTACTTC; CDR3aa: CASSFTGARVGEQYF
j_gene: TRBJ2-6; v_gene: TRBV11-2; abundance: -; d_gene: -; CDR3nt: -; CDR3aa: CASIFGSGANVLTF